Included here is one TCR beta chain sequence, with context. This entry is derived from a study of blood T cell repertoires in COVID-19. Study-wide context: Acute and convalescent COVID-19 specimens originated in the United States, Italy and Spain.

This CDR3 is built from 15 residues. Per germline, CDR1 SGHRS and CDR2 YFSETQ. V shed 4 bases, J shed 2 bases, and the junction held 5 bases outside the gene matches. Sequencing used immunoSEQ multiplex PCR; TCRdb keeps in-frame clones, though not all of them. The repertoire consists of 50,000 to 60,000 clones, with 65% to 90% occurring once and the leading ten covering roughly 13%. This clonotype was obtained from a human donor in a cohort sampled during active COVID-19. Sequencing was done on a sample of peripheral blood. The chain couples TRBV5-1 to TRBJ2-2, with 7 bases identical to TRBD2. The CDR3 DNA sequence: TGCGCCAGCAGCCCGCGGGGGACTAACACCGGGGAGCTGTTTTTT. This encodes CASSPRGTNTGELFF.